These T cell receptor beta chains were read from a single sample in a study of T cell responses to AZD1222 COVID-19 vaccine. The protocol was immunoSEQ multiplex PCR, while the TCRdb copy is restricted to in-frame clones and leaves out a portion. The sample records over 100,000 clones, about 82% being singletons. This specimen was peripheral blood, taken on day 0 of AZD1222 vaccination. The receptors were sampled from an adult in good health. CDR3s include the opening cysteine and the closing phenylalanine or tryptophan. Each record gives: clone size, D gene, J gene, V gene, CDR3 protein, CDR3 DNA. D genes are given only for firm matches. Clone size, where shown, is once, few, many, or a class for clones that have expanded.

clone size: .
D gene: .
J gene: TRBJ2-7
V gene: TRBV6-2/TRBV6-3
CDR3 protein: CASTPRGAPPREQYF
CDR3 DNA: TGTGCCAGCACCCCACGCGGGGCCCCCCCCCGGGAGCAGTACTTC

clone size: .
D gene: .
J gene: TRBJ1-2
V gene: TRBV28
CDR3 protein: CASSPDGFNYGYTF
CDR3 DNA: TGTGCCAGCAGTCCGGACGGATTTAACTATGGCTACACCTTC

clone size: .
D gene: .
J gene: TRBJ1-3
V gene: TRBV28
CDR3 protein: CASSSPRRTGNTIYF
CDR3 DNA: TGTGCCAGCAGTTCCCCTCGCCGGACCGGAAACACCATATATTTT

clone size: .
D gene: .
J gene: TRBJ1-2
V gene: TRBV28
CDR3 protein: CASSLTGYGYTF
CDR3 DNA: TGTGCCAGCAGTTTAACGGGCTATGGCTACACCTTC

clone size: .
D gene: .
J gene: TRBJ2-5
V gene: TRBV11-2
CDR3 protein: CASSDPLGETQYF
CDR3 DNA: TGTGCCAGCAGCGACCCCCTGGGAGAAACCCAGTACTTC

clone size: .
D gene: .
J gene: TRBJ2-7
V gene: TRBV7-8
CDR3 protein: CASSLGRHYEQYF
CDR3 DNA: TGTGCCAGCAGCTTAGGCCGTCACTACGAGCAGTACTTC

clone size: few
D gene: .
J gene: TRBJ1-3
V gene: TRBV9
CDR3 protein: CASRKDLSGNTIYF
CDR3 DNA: TGTGCCAGCCGAAAGGACCTCTCTGGAAACACCATATATTTT

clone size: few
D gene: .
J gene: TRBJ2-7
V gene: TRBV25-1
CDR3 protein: CASSGRDSPYEQYF
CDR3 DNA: TGTGCCAGCAGTGGCAGGGACTCACCCTACGAGCAGTACTTC

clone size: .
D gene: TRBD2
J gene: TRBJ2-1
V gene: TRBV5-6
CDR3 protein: CASSLIGLAGAGEQFF
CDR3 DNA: TGTGCCAGCAGCTTGATCGGACTAGCGGGAGCGGGGGAGCAGTTCTTC

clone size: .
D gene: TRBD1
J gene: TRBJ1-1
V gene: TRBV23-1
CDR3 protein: CASSQGQGSTFF
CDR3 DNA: TGCGCCAGCAGTCAAGGACAGGGTTCGACTTTCTTT

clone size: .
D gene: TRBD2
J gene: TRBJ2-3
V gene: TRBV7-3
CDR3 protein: CASSKVGLAGGTDTQYF
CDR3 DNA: TGTGCCAGCAGTAAAGTAGGACTAGCGGGGGGCACAGATACGCAGTATTTT

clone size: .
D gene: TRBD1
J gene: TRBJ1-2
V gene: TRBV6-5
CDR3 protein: CASSSGQGELGYTF
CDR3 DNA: TGTGCCAGCAGTTCGGGACAGGGGGAATTGGGCTACACCTTC

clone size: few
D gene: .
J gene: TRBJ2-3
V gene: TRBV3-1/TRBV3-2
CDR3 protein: CASSQDMRSTDTQYF
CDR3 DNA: TGTGCCAGCAGCCAAGATATGAGAAGCACAGATACGCAGTATTTT

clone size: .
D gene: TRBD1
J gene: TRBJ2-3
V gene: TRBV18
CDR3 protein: CAGSSRGGKSDTQYF
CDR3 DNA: TGTGCCGGTAGCTCGCGAGGGGGCAAGTCAGATACGCAGTATTTT

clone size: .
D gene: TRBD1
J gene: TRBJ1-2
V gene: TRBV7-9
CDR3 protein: CASNSQGAYGYTF
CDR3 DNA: TGTGCCAGCAATTCCCAGGGGGCATATGGCTACACCTTC

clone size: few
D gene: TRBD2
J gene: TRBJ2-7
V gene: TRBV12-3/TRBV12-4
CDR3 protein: CASSRLAGYEQYF
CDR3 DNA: TGTGCCAGCAGCCGACTAGCGGGTTACGAGCAGTACTTC

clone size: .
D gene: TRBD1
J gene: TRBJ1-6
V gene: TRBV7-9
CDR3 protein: CASSTGTGNSPLHF
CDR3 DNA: TGTGCCAGCAGTACCGGGACAGGGAATTCACCCCTCCACTTT

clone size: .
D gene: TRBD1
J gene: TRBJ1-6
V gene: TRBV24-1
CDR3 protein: CATSDFGTGGESYNSPLHF
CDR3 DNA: TGTGCCACCAGTGATTTTGGGACAGGGGGCGAAAGTTATAATTCACCCCTCCACTTT

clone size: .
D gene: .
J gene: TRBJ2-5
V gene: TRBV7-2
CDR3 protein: CASSLGDFQETQYF
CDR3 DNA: TGTGCCAGCAGCTTAGGGGACTTCCAAGAGACCCAGTACTTC

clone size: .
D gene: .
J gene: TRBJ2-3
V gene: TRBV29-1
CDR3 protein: CSVENTDTQYF
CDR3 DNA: TGCAGCGTAGAAAACACAGATACGCAGTATTTT

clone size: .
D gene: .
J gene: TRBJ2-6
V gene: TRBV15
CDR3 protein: CATSRDPGANVLTF
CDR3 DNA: TGTGCCACCAGCCGGGACCCTGGGGCCAACGTCCTGACTTTC

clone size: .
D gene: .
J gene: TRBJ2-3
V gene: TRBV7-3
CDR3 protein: CASSPGSLRTDTQYF
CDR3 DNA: TGTGCCAGCAGCCCAGGGAGTTTGCGGACAGATACGCAGTATTTT

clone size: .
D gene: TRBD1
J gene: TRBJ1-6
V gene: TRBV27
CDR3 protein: CASSSRGRGDSPLHF
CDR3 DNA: TGTGCCAGCAGTAGCAGGGGGCGTGGGGATTCACCCCTCCACTTT

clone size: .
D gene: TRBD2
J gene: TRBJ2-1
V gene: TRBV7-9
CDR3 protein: CASSILAGVQEQFF
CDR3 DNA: TGTGCCAGCAGCATACTAGCGGGAGTTCAGGAGCAGTTCTTC

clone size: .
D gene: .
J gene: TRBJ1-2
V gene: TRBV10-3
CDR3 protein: CAISARQDYGYTF
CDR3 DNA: TGTGCCATCAGTGCGAGACAGGACTATGGCTACACCTTC

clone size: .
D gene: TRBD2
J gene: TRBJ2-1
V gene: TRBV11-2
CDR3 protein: CASSPLAGNYNEQFF
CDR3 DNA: TGTGCCAGCAGCCCTCTAGCGGGAAACTACAATGAGCAGTTCTTC

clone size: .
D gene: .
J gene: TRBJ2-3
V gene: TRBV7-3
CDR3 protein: CASSLTSARGTDTQYF
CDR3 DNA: TGTGCCAGCAGCTTAACTAGCGCAAGGGGCACAGATACGCAGTATTTT

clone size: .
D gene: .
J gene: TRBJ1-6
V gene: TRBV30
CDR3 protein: CAWSDWATGRNSPLHF
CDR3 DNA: TGTGCCTGGAGTGACTGGGCGACAGGTAGAAATTCACCCCTCCACTTT

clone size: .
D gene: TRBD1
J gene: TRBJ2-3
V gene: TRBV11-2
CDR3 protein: CASSLDAPGQTLTDTQYF
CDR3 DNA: TGTGCCAGCAGCTTAGATGCTCCGGGACAGACGCTCACAGATACGCAGTATTTT

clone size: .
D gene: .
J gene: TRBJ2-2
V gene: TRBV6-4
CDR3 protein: CASSDSEETGELFF
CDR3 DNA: TGTGCCAGCAGTGACTCTGAGGAGACCGGGGAGCTGTTTTTT

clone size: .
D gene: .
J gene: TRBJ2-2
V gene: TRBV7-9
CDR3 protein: CASSLSGPDTGELFF
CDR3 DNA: TGTGCCAGCAGCTTATCGGGGCCGGACACCGGGGAGCTGTTTTTT

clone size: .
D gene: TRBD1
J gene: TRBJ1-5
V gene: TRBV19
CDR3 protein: CASSIDQGGRQPQHF
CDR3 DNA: TGTGCCAGTAGTATAGATCAAGGGGGCAGACAGCCCCAGCATTTT

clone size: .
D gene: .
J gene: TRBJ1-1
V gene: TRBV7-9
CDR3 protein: CASSLGQNTEAFF
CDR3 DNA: TGTGCCAGCAGCTTAGGACAGAACACTGAAGCTTTCTTT

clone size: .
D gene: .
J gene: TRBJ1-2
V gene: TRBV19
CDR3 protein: CASNSGGRGYGYTF
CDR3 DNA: TGTGCCAGTAATTCGGGAGGGAGAGGCTATGGCTACACCTTC

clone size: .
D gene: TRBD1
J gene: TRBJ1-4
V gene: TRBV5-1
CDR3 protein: CASSLTGATNEKLFF
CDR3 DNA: TGCGCCAGCAGCTTAACAGGGGCAACTAATGAAAAACTGTTTTTT

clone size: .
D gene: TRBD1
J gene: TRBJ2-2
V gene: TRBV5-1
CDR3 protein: CASSPSEGAYTGELFF
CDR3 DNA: TGCGCCAGCAGCCCCAGTGAGGGGGCCTACACCGGGGAGCTGTTTTTT

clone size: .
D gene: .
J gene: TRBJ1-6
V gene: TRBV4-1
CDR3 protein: CASSQDPGYNSPLHF
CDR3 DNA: TGCGCCAGCAGCCAAGACCCGGGCTATAATTCACCCCTCCACTTT

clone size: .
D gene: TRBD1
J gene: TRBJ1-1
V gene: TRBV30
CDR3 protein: CAWTPGTGGRYTEAFF
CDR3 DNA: TGTGCCTGGACTCCTGGGACAGGGGGCAGGTACACTGAAGCTTTCTTT

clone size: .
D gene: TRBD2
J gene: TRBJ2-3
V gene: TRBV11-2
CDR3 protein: CASSLGSSGTSTDTQYF
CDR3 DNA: TGTGCCAGCAGCTTAGGGTCTAGCGGGACCAGCACAGATACGCAGTATTTT

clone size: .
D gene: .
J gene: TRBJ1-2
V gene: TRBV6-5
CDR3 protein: CASNQGLYGYTF
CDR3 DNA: TGTGCCAGCAACCAGGGGCTCTATGGCTACACCTTC

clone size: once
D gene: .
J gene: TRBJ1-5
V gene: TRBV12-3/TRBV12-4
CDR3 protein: CASTPWDGQPQHF
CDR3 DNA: TGTGCCAGCACCCCCTGGGATGGACAGCCCCAGCATTTT

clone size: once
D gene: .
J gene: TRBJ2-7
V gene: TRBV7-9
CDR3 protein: CASSRGTERYEQYF
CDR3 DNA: TGTGCCAGCAGCCGCGGGACTGAACGCTACGAGCAGTACTTC

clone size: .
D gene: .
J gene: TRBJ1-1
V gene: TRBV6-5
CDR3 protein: CASSYSPGSDAEAFF
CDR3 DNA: TGTGCCAGCAGTTACTCCCCCGGGAGTGACGCTGAAGCTTTCTTT

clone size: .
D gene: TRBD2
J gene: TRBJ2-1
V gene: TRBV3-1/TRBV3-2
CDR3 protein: CASSQGEGRSSYNEQFF
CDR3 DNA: TGTGCCAGCAGCCAAGGGGAGGGGCGGAGCTCCTACAATGAGCAGTTCTTC

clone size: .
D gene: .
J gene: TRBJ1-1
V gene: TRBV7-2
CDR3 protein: CASRLRTSHEAFF
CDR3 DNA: TGTGCCAGCAGGCTGCGGACAAGCCATGAAGCTTTCTTT

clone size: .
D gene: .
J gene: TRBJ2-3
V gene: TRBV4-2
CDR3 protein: CASSQDQAGTDTQYF
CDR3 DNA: TGTGCCAGCAGCCAAGACCAGGCGGGCACAGATACGCAGTATTTT

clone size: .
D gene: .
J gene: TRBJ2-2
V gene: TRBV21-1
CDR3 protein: CASSNTGAGELFF
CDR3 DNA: TGTGCCAGCAGCAATACAGGGGCCGGGGAGCTGTTTTTT

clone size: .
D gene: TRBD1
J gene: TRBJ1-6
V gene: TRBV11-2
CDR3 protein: CASRVPGQKSPLHF
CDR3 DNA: TGTGCCAGCAGAGTCCCGGGACAGAAGTCACCCCTCCACTTT

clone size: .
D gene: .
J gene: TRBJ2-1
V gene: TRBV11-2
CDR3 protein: CASSLEGGHSNPVYNEQFF
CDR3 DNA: TGTGCCAGCAGCTTAGAGGGGGGGCATTCCAACCCCGTATACAATGAGCAGTTCTTC

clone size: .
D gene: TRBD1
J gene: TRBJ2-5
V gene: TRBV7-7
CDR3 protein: CASSPTGPQETQYF
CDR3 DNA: TGTGCCAGCAGCCCGACAGGGCCACAAGAGACCCAGTACTTC

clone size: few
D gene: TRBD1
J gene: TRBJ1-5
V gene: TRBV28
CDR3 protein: CASRNRDRGYSNQPQHF
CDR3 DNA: TGTGCCAGCAGGAACCGGGACAGGGGATATAGCAATCAGCCCCAGCATTTT

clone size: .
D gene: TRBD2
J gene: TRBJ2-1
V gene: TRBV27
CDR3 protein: CASSLTSGRGNEQFF
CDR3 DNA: TGTGCCAGCAGTTTGACTAGCGGGAGAGGTAATGAGCAGTTCTTC

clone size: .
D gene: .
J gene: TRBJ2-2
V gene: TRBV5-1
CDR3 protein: CASRTPGLEGGELFF
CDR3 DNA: TGCGCCAGCAGGACCCCGGGCCTCGAGGGAGGGGAGCTGTTTTTT

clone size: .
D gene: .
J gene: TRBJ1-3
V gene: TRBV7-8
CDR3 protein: CASSPFVSGNTIYF
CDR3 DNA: TGTGCCAGCAGCCCCTTTGTCTCTGGAAACACCATATATTTT

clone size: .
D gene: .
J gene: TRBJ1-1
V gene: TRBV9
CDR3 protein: CASSVGGENTEAFF
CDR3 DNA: TGTGCCAGCAGCGTAGGTGGGGAGAACACTGAAGCTTTCTTT

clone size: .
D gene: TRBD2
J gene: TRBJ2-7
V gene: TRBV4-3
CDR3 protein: CASSQELRGGSYEQYF
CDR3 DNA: TGCGCCAGCAGCCAAGAGCTGCGGGGGGGCTCCTACGAGCAGTACTTC